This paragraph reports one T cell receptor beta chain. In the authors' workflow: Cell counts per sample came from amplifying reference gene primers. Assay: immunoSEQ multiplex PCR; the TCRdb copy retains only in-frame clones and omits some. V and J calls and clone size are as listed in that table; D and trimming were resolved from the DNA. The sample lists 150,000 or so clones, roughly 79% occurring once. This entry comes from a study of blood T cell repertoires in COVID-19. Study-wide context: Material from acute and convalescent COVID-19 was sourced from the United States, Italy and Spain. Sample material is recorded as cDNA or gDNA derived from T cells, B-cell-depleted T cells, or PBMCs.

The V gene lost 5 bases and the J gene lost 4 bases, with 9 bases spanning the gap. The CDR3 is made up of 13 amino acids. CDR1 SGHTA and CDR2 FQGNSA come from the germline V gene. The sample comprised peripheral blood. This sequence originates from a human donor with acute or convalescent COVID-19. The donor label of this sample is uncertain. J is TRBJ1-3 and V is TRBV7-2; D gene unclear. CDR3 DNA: TGTGCCAGCAGCCTCGTGGCCGGAAACACCATATATTTT. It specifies CASSLVAGNTIYF.